Given below is one T cell receptor beta chain in context. Its antigen is unidentified. Germline V gives CDR1 KGHDR, CDR2 SFDVKD. Trimming cost V 4 bases and J 5 bases, with 16 bases left between them. The CDR3 consists of 15 residues. The sample belongs to a study of T cell responses to AZD1222 COVID-19 vaccine. Study conclusions and caveats: CD4 TCRs associated with vaccination spanned spike, dominating at 160-218 and 743-854.

This table comes from immunoSEQ multiplex PCR, and its TCRdb copy is limited to in-frame clones, with some not included. The sample gives more than 140,000 clones, about 91% of which show up once; around 3.4% is in the top ten. This chain connects TRBV24-1 to TRBJ2-5; maybe TRBD2 (6 bases). This TCR was sampled from an adult in good health. Here the sequenced sample was peripheral blood, taken on day 0 of MenACWY control vaccination. CDR3 bases: TGTGCCACCAGTGACCCGGGACTGCCTTTGGAGACCCAGTACTTC. This translates into CATSDPGLPLETQYF.